The rows below give T cell receptor beta chains drawn from one sample of a study of T-cell memory formation after mild COVID-19. TCRdb used MiXCR to reprocess the 5' RACE reads, holding one entry per CDR3 protein. The repertoire consists of a few hundred thousand distinct CDR3 sequences, with roughly a fifth occurring once and the leading ten covering 20% to 25%. The source material was PBMCs or a T cell subset sorted from them (not recorded which). The receptors derive from a man between 18 and 35 years old who had mild COVID-19 (a few samples of this study predate the infection). Cell type and time point are not known. Both conserved end residues are trimmed from each CDR3.

V: TRBV18
CDR3: ASSTGVRYTEAF

V: TRBV9
CDR3: ASSAFPGMRTEAF

V: TRBV5-6
CDR3: ASSLDRGQSYT

V: TRBV4-1
CDR3: ASSQERDYNEQF

V: TRBV27
CDR3: ASSLSWGKTDTQY

V: TRBV5-1
CDR3: ASSLRPPYEQY

V: TRBV5-1
CDR3: ASSAGQGGEQY

V: TRBV28
CDR3: ASGNPGTGDGYT

V: TRBV9
CDR3: ASSPRQGADTQY

V: TRBV6-5
CDR3: ASSGLAGGIDTQY

V: TRBV27
CDR3: ASKTMAVQETQY

V: TRBV7-2
CDR3: ASSAGTTGGYT

V: TRBV18
CDR3: ASSPSGRTGYT

V: TRBV12-3/TRBV12-4
CDR3: ASSFPLGKLF

V: TRBV4-2
CDR3: ASSSIPGTAQETQY

V: TRBV27
CDR3: ASSLLGQPQH

V: TRBV28
CDR3: ASKQGARVTEAF

V: TRBV5-1
CDR3: ASSLAPGSNQPQH

V: TRBV9
CDR3: ASTTGFNYGYT

V: TRBV4-3
CDR3: ASSQRGKGANTGELF

V: TRBV6-5
CDR3: ASSLGTGGETQY

V: TRBV5-1
CDR3: ASSRTSGSNEQF

V: TRBV5-1
CDR3: ASSSPGHKGPYEQF

V: TRBV27
CDR3: ASSHRSGEQY

V: TRBV5-1
CDR3: ASSLAMAGGTDTQY

V: TRBV5-1
CDR3: ASSAGGTSGDNEQF

V: TRBV4-3
CDR3: ASSQDLASGGNTGELF

V: TRBV12-3/TRBV12-4
CDR3: ASTRTDNYGYT

V: TRBV3-1
CDR3: ASSQVGSPNTEAF

V: TRBV7-6
CDR3: ASSQGLASTNEQF

V: TRBV6-6
CDR3: ASSGGDNEQF

V: TRBV24-1
CDR3: ATSDPGLEPDTQY

V: TRBV9
CDR3: ASSVGTGAYNEQF

V: TRBV12-3/TRBV12-4
CDR3: ASSLASGGPTGELF

V: TRBV4-3
CDR3: ASSQDPEPGAANTEAF

V: TRBV9
CDR3: ASSVYRVLTDTQY

V: TRBV5-1
CDR3: ASRPVGAPYEQY

V: TRBV6-2/TRBV6-3
CDR3: ASSPRPHKTNTGELF

V: TRBV4-2
CDR3: ASSQEGSGGRPDTQY

V: TRBV2
CDR3: ASSAYLAGGSYEQF

V: TRBV10-3
CDR3: ASLAGGSTDTQY